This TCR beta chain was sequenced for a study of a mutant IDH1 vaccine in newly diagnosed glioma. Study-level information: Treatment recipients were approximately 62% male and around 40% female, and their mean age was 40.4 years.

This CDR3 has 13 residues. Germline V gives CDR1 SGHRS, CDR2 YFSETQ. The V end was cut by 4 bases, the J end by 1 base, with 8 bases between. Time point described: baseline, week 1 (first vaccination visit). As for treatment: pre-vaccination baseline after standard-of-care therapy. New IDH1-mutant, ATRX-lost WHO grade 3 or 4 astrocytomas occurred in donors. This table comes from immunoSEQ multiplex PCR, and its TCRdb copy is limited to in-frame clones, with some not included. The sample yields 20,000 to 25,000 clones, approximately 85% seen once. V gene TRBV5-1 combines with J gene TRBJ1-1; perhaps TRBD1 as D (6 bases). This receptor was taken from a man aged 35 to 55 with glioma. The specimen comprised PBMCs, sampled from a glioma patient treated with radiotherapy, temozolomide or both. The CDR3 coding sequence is TGCGCCAGCAGCCTGGACAGGAACACTGAAGCTTTCTTT. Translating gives CASSLDRNTEAFF.